This T cell receptor (beta chain) was captured by sequencing in a study of shared clonotypes between healthy human individuals. Study background: Donor ages ranged 18 to 49 years: two women, a few men.

Sequencing used immunoSEQ multiplex PCR; TCRdb keeps in-frame clones, though not all of them. Seen here are some 2,100,000 clones, roughly 91% observed once, and the top ten hold under 2%. Terminally differentiated effector memory CD45RA+ cells were excluded by CCR7 positive selection of CD45RO-negative cells. Regarding the study as a whole: Generally, naive subsets (rather than memory subsets) showed larger estimated richness.

Regarding this clone: What it binds is not known.

This clonotype originated in a man aged 18-30 years in good health. Some clones in this sample may be carry-over from other donors' samples. Specimen: naive CD8+ T cells from PBMCs.

The CDR3 bases are TGTGCCAGCGTCACCGGACTAGCGGGAGGTGAGCAGTACTTC. Protein: CASVTGLAGGEQYF. The chain uses TRBV7-9 and TRBJ2-7; 14 bases agree with TRBD2. Germline-derived CDR1 and CDR2 are SEHNR and FQNEAQ (reference sequence). The V segment lost 8 bases and the J segment 7 bases; nucleotides outside the gene matches: 7. The CDR3 runs to 14 residues.